This is a list of T cell receptor beta chains from one sample in a study of CD8+CD57+ T cells in acquired aplastic anemia. TCRdb reprocessed the reads with MiXCR, giving one entry per CDR3 protein. Of hundreds of thousands of distinct CDR3 sequences listed, around three fifths are singletons. The sample taken for sequencing was sorted CD4+, CD8+, or CD8+CD57+ T cells (not recorded which) from PBMCs. The receptor set was obtained from a human donor with severe aplastic anemia or a healthy control (not recorded which). CDR3s include the opening cysteine and the closing phenylalanine or tryptophan. The D gene is left open where the match is weak. Size tells how often a clone was seen (once, few, many) or the class of an expanded clone, and some rows leave it out.

v_call	d_call	j_call	clone_size	cdr3_nt	cdr3_aa
TRBV20-1	NA	TRBJ2-2	few	TGCAGTGCTAGAGCAGGGCCTGGGGAGCTGTTTTTT	CSARAGPGELFF
TRBV7-3	TRBD2	TRBJ2-2	NA	TGTGCCAGCAGCTCTAGCGGAACCACCGGGGAGCTGTTTTTT	CASSSSGTTGELFF
TRBV12-3/TRBV12-4	NA	TRBJ2-7	many	TGTGCCAGCAGTTTCGTAGGGAGGGAGCAGTACTTC	CASSFVGREQYF
TRBV2	NA	TRBJ1-1	NA	TGTGCCAGCAGTGAAATGGGGGTAGTCGACTTAACCTTCTTT	CASSEMGVVDLTFF
TRBV29-1	NA	TRBJ2-3	NA	TGCAGCGTTAAAGAGCGCCTCACAGATACGCAGTATTTT	CSVKERLTDTQYF
TRBV20-1	TRBD2	TRBJ2-7	once	TGCAGTGCTAGAGGCCGAGCGGGAGGCCCCTCCTACGAGCAGTACTTC	CSARGRAGGPSYEQYF
TRBV5-1	NA	TRBJ2-5	few	TGCGCCAGCAGCTTGGTCTTAGGAGAGACCCAGTACTTC	CASSLVLGETQYF
TRBV20-1	NA	TRBJ2-1	NA	TGCCGTGCGAGGGAGAGCTCCTACAATGCGCAGTTCTTC	CRARESSYNAQFF
TRBV24-1	NA	TRBJ2-1	few	TGTGCCACCGTTGGGGAACCCTTTCCCAATGAGCAGTTCTTC	CATVGEPFPNEQFF
TRBV29-1	TRBD2	TRBJ2-5	NA	TGCAGCGTTTCTCGCGGGGGACAAGAGACCCAGTACTTC	CSVSRGGQETQYF
TRBV19	NA	TRBJ2-6	NA	TGTGCCAGTAGTAGCTTGAGATCCTCTGGGGCCAACGTCCTGACTTTC	CASSSLRSSGANVLTF
TRBV14	TRBD2	TRBJ2-5	many	TGTGCCAGCAGCCAAGGAGTAGCGGGGACCAACCAAGAGACCCAGTACTTC	CASSQGVAGTNQETQYF
TRBV12-3/TRBV12-4	NA	TRBJ1-5	many	TGTGCCAGCAGCCTAGTAAGTGGCAATCAGCCCCAGCATTTT	CASSLVSGNQPQHF
TRBV20-1	NA	TRBJ1-2	many	TGCAGCGGTTGGCAGGGTCAGGGCTACACCTTC	CSGWQGQGYTF
TRBV10-3	TRBD2	TRBJ2-1	NA	TGTGCCATCAGTACTAGCGGGGGGGCCGACAATGAGCAGTTCTTC	CAISTSGGADNEQFF
TRBV5-4	NA	TRBJ2-3	NA	TGTGCCAGCAGCTTGGGGGGACAACTGGCAGATACGCAGTATTTT	CASSLGGQLADTQYF
TRBV6-5	TRBD1	TRBJ2-7	NA	TGTGCCAGCAGTCTTACAGGGGAGTACGAGCAGTACTTC	CASSLTGEYEQYF
TRBV5-1	TRBD2	TRBJ2-3	NA	TGCGCCAGCAGCCTTAGCGGGGGGAACACAGATACGCAGTATTTT	CASSLSGGNTDTQYF
TRBV24-1	TRBD1	TRBJ2-3	NA	TGTGCCACCAGTCGGACAGGGGAAACAGATACGCAGTATTTT	CATSRTGETDTQYF
TRBV20-1	TRBD1	TRBJ1-1	many	TGCAGTGCTAGACAGGGGGCAGTCGGGGCTTTCTTT	CSARQGAVGAFF
TRBV5-6	NA	TRBJ2-7	NA	TGTGCCAGCAGTCGGGCTGGGTTGTTGAACTCCTACGAGCAGTACTTC	CASSRAGLLNSYEQYF
TRBV28	NA	TRBJ1-2	many	TGTGCCAGCAGTTCTACAGGGACCTATGGCTACACCTTC	CASSSTGTYGYTF
TRBV20-1	TRBD2	TRBJ2-1	few	TGCAGTGCTAGCGGGAGGAGTGAGCAGTTCTTC	CSASGRSEQFF
TRBV7-9	NA	TRBJ1-1	once	TGTGCCAGCAGCTTAACACAGGTGAACACTGAAGCTTTCTTT	CASSLTQVNTEAFF
TRBV12-3/TRBV12-4	NA	TRBJ1-1	many	TGTGCCAGCAGATCACAAAGGGACACTGAAGCTTTCTTT	CASRSQRDTEAFF
TRBV19	TRBD1	TRBJ2-1	NA	TGTGCCAGTAGGCAGGGGGACAATGAGCAGTTCTTC	CASRQGDNEQFF
TRBV4-3	TRBD2	TRBJ2-7	once	TGCGCCAGCAGCCCCCGGGGGGGGGACTCCTACGAGCAGTACTTC	CASSPRGGDSYEQYF
TRBV2	NA	TRBJ2-7	once	TGTGCCAGAACCGGAGTCAGGGTTGTTTACGAGCAGTACTTC	CARTGVRVVYEQYF
TRBV15	NA	TRBJ2-5	NA	TGTGCCACCGGGACGGGCAGCCAAGAGACCCAGTACTTC	CATGTGSQETQYF
TRBV5-1	TRBD1	TRBJ2-7	NA	TGCGCCAGCAGCTCGGGGGACAGGAACTACGAGCAGTACTTC	CASSSGDRNYEQYF
TRBV27	NA	TRBJ1-2	NA	TGTGCCAGCAGTATGACATTGAACTATGGCTACACCTTC	CASSMTLNYGYTF
TRBV11-2	TRBD2	TRBJ2-7	once	TGTGCCAGCAGCACGGGAGGTAGCTCCTACGAGCAGTACTTC	CASSTGGSSYEQYF
TRBV6-2/TRBV6-3	NA	TRBJ2-3	NA	TGTGCCAGCAGTTCCTCCGGATACGGAAAGATTGATAGCACAGATACGCAGTATTTT	CASSSSGYGKIDSTDTQYF
TRBV7-2	TRBD2	TRBJ2-7	few	TGTGCCAGCAGCTGGCGGGAGGGCTACGAGCAGTACTTC	CASSWREGYEQYF
TRBV20-1	NA	TRBJ2-3	NA	TGCAGTGCTAGATTGTCGAGTATCACAGATACGCAGTTTTTT	CSARLSSITDTQFF
TRBV20-1	NA	TRBJ2-5	many	TGCAGTGCTAGAGATAGGCGAAGAGGGCGAGAGACCCAGTACTTC	CSARDRRRGRETQYF
TRBV20-1	NA	TRBJ1-1	NA	TGCAGTGCGCCAGTCAGGGGTCTGAACACTGAAGCTTTCTTT	CSAPVRGLNTEAFF
TRBV20-1	TRBD2	TRBJ2-2	many	TGCAGTGCTAGAGCCGTCCAGCGGGGGACTAACACCGGGGAGCTGTTTTTT	CSARAVQRGTNTGELFF
TRBV19	TRBD1	TRBJ1-2	NA	TGTGCCAGTAGGGGCCTCCAGGGGGATTGGGTTGGCTACACCTTC	CASRGLQGDWVGYTF
TRBV2	NA	TRBJ2-1	NA	TGTGCCAGCAGCAATAGCAGGAATGAGCAGTTCTTC	CASSNSRNEQFF
TRBV2	TRBD1	TRBJ2-5	many	TGTGCCAGCACCTGGACAGGGGGGGACCAAGAGACCCAGTACTTC	CASTWTGGDQETQYF
TRBV18	NA	TRBJ1-6	NA	TGTGCCAGCGCACCCTTCCTGGCAGGGTCAAATTCACCCCTCCACTTT	CASAPFLAGSNSPLHF
TRBV20-1	TRBD2	TRBJ2-3	NA	TGCAGTGCTCTTAGGGCCTTAGCGGGATACATCGATACGCAGTATTTT	CSALRALAGYIDTQYF
TRBV2	NA	TRBJ2-6	few	TGTGCCAGCAGTTGGCAGAACTCTGGGGCCAACGTCCTGACTTTC	CASSWQNSGANVLTF
TRBV6-5	TRBD2	TRBJ2-7	many	TGTGCCAGCAGCCCCGCAACTAGCGGGACTATAGAGCAGTACTTC	CASSPATSGTIEQYF
TRBV5-1	NA	TRBJ2-7	NA	TGCGCCAGCAGCTTGGGGGGTGCCTTCTACGAGCAGTACTTC	CASSLGGAFYEQYF
TRBV15	NA	TRBJ1-1	few	TGTGCCACCAGCAGAGACAGGGTCCACACTGAAGCTTTCTTT	CATSRDRVHTEAFF
TRBV5-1	NA	TRBJ2-7	once	TGTGCCAGCAGCTCGGCCGGGTCTCTCGAGCAGTACTTC	CASSSAGSLEQYF
TRBV7-3	TRBD2	TRBJ2-1	many	TGTGCCAGCAGCTTAAGTAGCGGGGCGTTCGGACTAAATGAGCAGTTCTTC	CASSLSSGAFGLNEQFF